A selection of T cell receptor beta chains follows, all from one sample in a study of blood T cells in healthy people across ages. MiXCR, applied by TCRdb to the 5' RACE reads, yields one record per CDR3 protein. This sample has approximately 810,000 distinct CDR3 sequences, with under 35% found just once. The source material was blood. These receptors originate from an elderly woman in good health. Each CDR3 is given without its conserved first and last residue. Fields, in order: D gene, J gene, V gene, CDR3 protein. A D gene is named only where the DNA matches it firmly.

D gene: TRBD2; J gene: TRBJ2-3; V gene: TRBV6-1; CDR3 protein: ANSGGLAGGRGQY
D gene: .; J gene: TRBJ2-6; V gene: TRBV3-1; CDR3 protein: ASSQDGGIAGANVLT
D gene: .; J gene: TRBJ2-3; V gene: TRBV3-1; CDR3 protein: ASSQQNTQY
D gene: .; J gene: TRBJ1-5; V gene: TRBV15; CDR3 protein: ATSRGQTNQPQH
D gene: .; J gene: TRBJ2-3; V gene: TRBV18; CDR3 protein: ANSLQGIGDTQY
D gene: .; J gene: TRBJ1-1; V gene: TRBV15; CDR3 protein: ATTSIGASWQVDEAF
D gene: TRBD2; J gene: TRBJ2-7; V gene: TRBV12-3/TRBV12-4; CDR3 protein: ASTLAGGYEQY
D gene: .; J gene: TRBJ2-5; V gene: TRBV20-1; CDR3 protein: SARDLLETQY
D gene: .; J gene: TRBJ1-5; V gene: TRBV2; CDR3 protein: ASRREGGSNQPQH
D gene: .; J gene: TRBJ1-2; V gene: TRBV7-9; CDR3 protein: ASSLTTNNYGYT
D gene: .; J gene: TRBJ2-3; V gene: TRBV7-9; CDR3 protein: ASSLAHGGTDTQY
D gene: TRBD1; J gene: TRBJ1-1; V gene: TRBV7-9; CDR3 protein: ASSSPWGQGTEAF
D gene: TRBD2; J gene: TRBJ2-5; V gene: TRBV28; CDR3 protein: ASGAGGSNQETQY
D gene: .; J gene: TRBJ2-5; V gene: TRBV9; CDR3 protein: ASSPFGGTFQETQY
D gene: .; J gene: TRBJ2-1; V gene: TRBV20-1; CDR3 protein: SASDLMGRRNEQF
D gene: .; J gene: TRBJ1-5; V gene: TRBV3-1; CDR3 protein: ASSLSPGSNQPQH
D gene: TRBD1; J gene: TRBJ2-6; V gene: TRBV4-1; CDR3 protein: ASSQGQGAGANVLT
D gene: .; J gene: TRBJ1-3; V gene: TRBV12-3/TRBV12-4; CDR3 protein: ASSLRDDPGNTIY
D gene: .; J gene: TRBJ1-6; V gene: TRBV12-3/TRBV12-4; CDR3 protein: ASSSNRESGSPLH
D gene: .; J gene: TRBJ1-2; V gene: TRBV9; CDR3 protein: ASSVGTTYGYT
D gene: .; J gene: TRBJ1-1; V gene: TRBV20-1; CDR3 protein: SATGGRKNTEAF
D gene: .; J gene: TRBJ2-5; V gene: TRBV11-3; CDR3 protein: ASSLGGDTIKTQY
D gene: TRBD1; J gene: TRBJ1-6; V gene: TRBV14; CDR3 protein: ASSLTGEIRPLH
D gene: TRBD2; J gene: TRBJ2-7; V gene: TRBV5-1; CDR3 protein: ASSLAALAGVDEQY
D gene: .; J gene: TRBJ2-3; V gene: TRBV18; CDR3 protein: ASSPPIGDSGYDTQY
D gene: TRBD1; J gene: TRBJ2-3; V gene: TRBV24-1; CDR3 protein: ATSDPGQGTDTQY
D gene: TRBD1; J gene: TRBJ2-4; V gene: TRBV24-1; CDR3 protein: ATIVGTPCDREYIQY
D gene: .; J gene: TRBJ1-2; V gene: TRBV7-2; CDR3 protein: ACNLIGGDYGYT
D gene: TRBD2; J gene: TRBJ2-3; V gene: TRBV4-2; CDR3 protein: ASSQEGLAGGTDTQY
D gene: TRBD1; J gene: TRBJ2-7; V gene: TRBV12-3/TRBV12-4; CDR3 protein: ASSLEGQGPYEQY
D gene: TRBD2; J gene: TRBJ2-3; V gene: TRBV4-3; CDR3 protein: ASSSIAGQQTDTQY
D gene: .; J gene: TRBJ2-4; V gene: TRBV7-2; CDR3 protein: ASSLPGQGKGNIQY
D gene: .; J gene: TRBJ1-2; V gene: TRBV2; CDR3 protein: ASSEVHNYGYT
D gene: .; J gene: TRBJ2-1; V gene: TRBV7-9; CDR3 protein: ASARVLDEQF
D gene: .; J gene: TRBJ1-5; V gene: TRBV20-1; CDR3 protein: SANEGAFRPQH
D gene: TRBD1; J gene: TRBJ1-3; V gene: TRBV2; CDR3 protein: ASSAGQVGNTIY
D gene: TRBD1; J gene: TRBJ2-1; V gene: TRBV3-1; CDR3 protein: ASSKRGQGAGNEQF
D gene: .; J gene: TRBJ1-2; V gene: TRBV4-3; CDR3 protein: ASSLTTEGRGTGYT
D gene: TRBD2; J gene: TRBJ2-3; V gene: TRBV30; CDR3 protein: AWSAHREGATDTQY